This TCR beta chain was recorded in a study of T cells in Graves' hyperthyroidism and ophthalmopathy (dated by TCRdb to the late 2010s). Regarding the study in general: To identify TCR V-J signatures that set the groups apart, the researchers used a discovery cohort of 90 to 100 patients, made up of 40 to 45 with Graves' ophthalmopathy and about 60 with stable Graves' hyperthyroidism. For training and testing, the 100 or so patients in the discovery cohort were randomly divided in a 7:3 ratio. The study also compared thyroid tissue and blood T-cell repertoires from five or six Graves' hyperthyroidism patients. According to the paper, TCR Vbeta CDR3 sequencing was carried out on 135 peripheral blood samples, which came from 40 to 45 ophthalmopathy, 80 or so hyperthyroidism and roughly 17 progressor patients. After blood sampling, hyperthyroidism patients were treated with methimazole at a starting dose of 30 mg daily, and ophthalmopathy patients were treated with high-dose intravenous methylprednisolone. Prospective prediction of ophthalmopathy was tested in an independent validation cohort consisting of roughly 19 hyperthyroidism patients and some 17 patients who later progressed to ophthalmopathy. Overall study results and their limits: No statistical method was used to set the sample size in advance, and investigators knew the group allocation. Ophthalmopathy was separated from stable hyperthyroidism by a 13 V-J signature model, with 87.88% sensitivity and roughly 84% specificity obtained in cross-validation and 80%/75% obtained in testing. In validation, the model predicted progression to ophthalmopathy with roughly 66% sensitivity and less than 75% specificity, a median of 6.5 months before onset. Most expanded thyroid clonotypes (frequency above 0.001) were also detected in blood, a finding suggesting that blood repertoires may reflect thyroid immune responses.

Stable Graves' hyperthyroidism was defined as no progression to ophthalmopathy during 18 months of follow-up. Hyperthyroidism patients were newly diagnosed, had a disease duration of under 2 months, and were aged 18 to 65 years. Any patient with an uncontrolled infection, another autoimmune disease, pregnancy or lactation was excluded. Diagnoses were established on the basis of clinical symptoms, serum thyroxine and TRAb, thyroid ultrasound, and orbital computed tomography. Trizol reagent was used to extract total RNA, and RNA quality was then checked on an Agilent 2100 Bioanalyzer. At the junction V is shortened by 4 bases and J by 7 bases; bases outside the gene matches: 0. Reading from cysteine to phenylalanine, the CDR3 counts 14 amino acids. Only CDR3 DNA is held: 42 bases, read in frame from base 1. CDR1 and CDR2, looked up from the germline V gene, are SNHLY and FYNNEI. The TCR beta CDR3 regions were amplified from RNA transcripts. A first-round RT-PCR of the TCR CDR3 used the HTBI primer set with the Qiagen OneStep RT-PCR kit. A second multiplex PCR round built the libraries, followed by size selection and purification. The libraries were sequenced on an Illumina HiSeq2000 using paired-end 100 bp reads. The study's processing was this. SOAPnuke was used to process the raw data, throwing out any read that contained adapters or uncalled bases, had a mean Phred below 15, or lacked an exact constant-primer or identifier match. High-quality paired reads were merged with COPE v1.2.5, and unique nucleotide sequences were defined as clonotypes. MiTCR v1.1 was used to align clonotypes to the IMGT TRBV, TRBD and TRBJ reference segments. The analysis was restricted to V-J combinations with a frequency above 0.0001, which together covered 99% to 99.2% of the repertoires. A TCS score was defined as the ratio between F50 (clonal expansion) and ExV (chaos), using BLOSUM62-based TCRdist between CDR3 peptides within each V-J. Welch's t-statistics and random forest reduced 500 to 650 V-J features to under 15, which were used in a naive Bayes classifier (R e1071). TCRdb reprocessing: public reads trimmed at Q25 with fastp, clones called with MiXCR, in-frame beta chains kept. Every CDR3 protein is listed once, alongside the most common genes and DNA of its rows. The V and J calls follow TCRdb's processing rather than the paper's. A total of approximately 560,000 distinct CDR3 sequences appear in this sample, around 42% of them only once. The top ten clones comprise approximately 8.2% of the sample.

Only a few counts were recorded for this clonotype. Its antigen is currently not known. Qualities for individual bases were not recorded, and no much larger clone is one base off. The chain is encoded by TRBV2 joined to TRBJ1-6, with 11 bases matching TRBD1. This clonotype was obtained from a woman aged 18-29 years with Graves' hyperthyroidism. Donor details come from another sample of the same person, matched by shared clones. Sequenced sample: peripheral blood or thyroid tissue (not recorded which). The CDR3 in this case is CASSGTGGNSPLHF. The DNA is as follows: TGTGCCAGCAGTGGGACAGGGGGCAATTCACCCCTCCACTTT.